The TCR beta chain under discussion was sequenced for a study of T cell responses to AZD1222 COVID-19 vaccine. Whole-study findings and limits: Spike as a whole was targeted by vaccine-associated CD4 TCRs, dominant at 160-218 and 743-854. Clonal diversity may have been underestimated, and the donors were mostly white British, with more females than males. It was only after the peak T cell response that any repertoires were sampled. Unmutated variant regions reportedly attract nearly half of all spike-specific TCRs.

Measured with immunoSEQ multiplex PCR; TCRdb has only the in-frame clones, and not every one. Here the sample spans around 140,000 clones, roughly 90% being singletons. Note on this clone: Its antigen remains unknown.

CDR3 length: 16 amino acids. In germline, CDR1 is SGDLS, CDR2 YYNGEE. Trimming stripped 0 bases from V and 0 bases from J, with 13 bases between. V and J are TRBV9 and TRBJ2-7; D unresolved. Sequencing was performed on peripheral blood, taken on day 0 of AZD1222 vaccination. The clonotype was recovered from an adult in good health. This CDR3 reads CASSVGPGSSSYEQYF. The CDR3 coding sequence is TGTGCCAGCAGCGTAGGTCCTGGATCCAGCTCCTACGAGCAGTACTTC.